Following are 18 T cell receptor beta chains from one sample sequenced in a study of cytotoxic CD8 clonotypes in ibrutinib-treated CLL. Measured with immunoSEQ multiplex PCR; TCRdb has only the in-frame clones, and not every one. The sample has approximately 67,000 clones, more than 75% seen once; the top ten hold roughly 7.7%. The sequencing used PBMCs, collected at disease progression, from a patient treated with ibrutinib. Receptors originate from a human donor with chronic lymphocytic leukemia.

This chain links TRBV13 with TRBJ1-1, with D uncertain. Germline V gives CDR1 PRHDT, CDR2 FYEKMQ (reference sequence). Trimming took 5 bases from V and 0 from J, leaving 4 bases between them. The CDR3 is 12 residues long. CDR3 sequence reads: CASSPMNTEAFF. CDR3 sequence (DNA): TGTGCCAGCAGCCCCATGAACACTGAAGCTTTCTTT.

The chain combines TRBV18 with TRBJ2-3; 12 positions match TRBD2. Germline assignment: CDR1 KGHSH and CDR2 LQKENI. The CDR3 runs 17 residues. Unmatched junction bases numbered 6, after V lost 3 bases and J lost 2 bases. The DNA of the CDR3 is TGTGCCAGCTCACCGACTAGCGGGAGCTATAACACAGATACGCAGTATTTT. Its translation: CASSPTSGSYNTDTQYF.

This clone was recorded only once. V and J are TRBV7-8 and TRBJ2-1; D possibly corresponds to TRBD1 (5 bases). The CDR3 extends over 15 amino acids. V shed 7 bases and J shed 9 bases, with 22 bases lying between them. Germline V gene data show CDR1 as SGHVS and CDR2 as FQNEAQ. In nucleotides, the CDR3 is TGTGCCAGCACCCAGACTGGGGCGGTGATGGGTGAGCAGTTCTTC. Encoded protein: CASTQTGAVMGEQFF.

V usage is TRBV7-6 and J usage is TRBJ1-1, with 8 bases aligning to TRBD1. CDR1 and CDR2 (germline): SGHVS, FNYEAQ. Germline trimming cut 5 bases from V and 4 bases from J; bases unmatched to any gene: 18. CDR3 length: 18 residues. The CDR3 loop reads CASSPLDRANWGITEAFF. The CDR3, as DNA: TGTGCCAGCAGCCCTCTGGACAGGGCGAACTGGGGGATCACTGAAGCTTTCTTT.

The chain combines TRBV5-6 with TRBJ1-2; D not resolved. V was clipped by 0 bases and J by 8 bases, with 8 bases between them. This CDR3 contains 12 residues. Germline V gene lookup returns CDR1 SGHDT and CDR2 YYEEEE. CDR3 loop: CASSLDSDGYTF. In DNA, the CDR3 is TGTGCCAGCAGCTTGGATTCGGACGGCTACACCTTC. Complete variable domain (other parts from reference TRBV5-6 and TRBJ1-2): DAGVTQSPTHLIKTRGQQVTLRCSPKSGHDTVSWYQQALGQGPQFIFQYYEEEERQRGNFPDRFSGHQFPNYSSELNVNALLLGDSALYLCASSLDSDGYTFGSGTRLTVV.

The CDR3 region has the DNA TGTGCCAGTTGTGGTCGGGACAACTCTGGAAACACCATATATTTT. Translated: CASCGRDNSGNTIYF. The chain links TRBV6-1 to TRBJ1-3, with TRBD1 as a possible D gene (6 bases). This CDR3 region has 15 residues. The V end was cut by 9 bases, the J end by 0 bases, with 15 bases between. CDR1 MNHNS and CDR2 SASEGT come from the germline V gene.

The chain combines TRBV30 with TRBJ1-2, with D maybe TRBD1 (6 bases). CDR1 GTSNPN and CDR2 SVGIG come from the germline V gene (reference sequence). Trimming stripped 0 bases from V and 4 bases from J, with 9 bases between. This CDR3 region has 13 residues. The CDR3 nucleotides read TGTGCCTGGAGTGTCGGAGGGGGCTATGGCTACACCTTC. This codes for CAWSVGGGYGYTF.

The chain employs TRBV5-1 and TRBJ1-4; D unclear. The CDR3 has 14 amino acids. Between the trimmed V and J ends, which lost 5 bases and 8 bases, there was a span of 16 bases. Germline CDR1 and CDR2: SGHRS and YFSETQ. The CDR3 bases are TGCGCCAGCAGAATGGGCAGGTGGAACGAAAAACTGTTTTTT. Translation gives CASRMGRWNEKLFF.

This clone is a singleton in its sample. The genes are TRBV14 and TRBJ2-5; 7 nucleotides align to TRBD2. The CDR3 consists of 14 residues. Losses at the gene ends were 5 bases for V and 7 bases for J; bases not matched to a gene: 10. The V gene's germline CDR1 is SGHDN and CDR2 FVKESK. The CDR3 reads CASSTRLAGGTQYF. The DNA of the CDR3 is TGTGCCAGCAGCACCCGACTAGCCGGCGGGACCCAGTACTTC.

Remarks on this clone: The sample contains more than one DNA sequence encoding this CDR3. The chain recombines TRBV27 with TRBJ1-5; D is undetermined. The length of the CDR3 is 13 residues. In germline, CDR1 is MNHEY, CDR2 SMNVEV (reference sequence). V shed 0 bases and J shed 1 base, with 1 base lying between them. CDR3 coding DNA: TGTGCCAGCAGTTTATCCAGCAATCAGCCCCAGCATTTT. Protein product: CASSLSSNQPQHF.

V gene TRBV11-2 combines with J gene TRBJ2-1; possibly TRBD2 for D (5 bases). The CDR3 is 13 residues long. Germline V lookup: CDR1 SGHAT, CDR2 FQNNGV. The V gene lost 5 bases and the J gene lost 7 bases, with 12 bases spanning the gap. The CDR3 is CASSPAARNEQFF. CDR3 bases: TGTGCCAGCAGCCCAGCGGCGCGGAATGAGCAGTTCTTC.

The J gene is TRBJ2-3, the V gene TRBV4-1, with 8 bases identical to TRBD2. Germline CDR1 is MGHRA and CDR2 is YSYEKL. There are 17 residues in the CDR3. The junction had 10 bases not matched to a gene; V was cut back by 4 bases and J by 1 base. CDR3 residues: CASSRTGRGVGTDTQYF. The CDR3 DNA reads as TGCGCCAGCAGCCGAACAGGGCGGGGGGTTGGCACAGATACGCAGTATTTT.

The V call is TRBV28, the J call TRBJ1-6, with D unclear. Trimming took 3 bases from V and 9 from J, leaving 12 bases between them. Germline loops: CDR1 MDHEN, CDR2 SYDVKM. The CDR3 loop spans 14 amino acids. CDR3 loop: CASSFVQSASPLHF. The CDR3 region has the DNA TGTGCCAGCAGTTTCGTACAGTCGGCTTCACCCCTCCACTTT.

The chain recombines TRBV7-8 with TRBJ2-7, with 9 bases fitting TRBD2. Trimming at V came to 0 bases and at J to 5 bases, leaving 5 bases not matched to a gene. This CDR3 region has 15 residues. Germline CDR1 SGHVS, CDR2 FQNEAQ. CDR3 residues: CASSLAGGRVHEQYF. The CDR3 DNA is TGTGCCAGCAGCTTAGCCGGCGGGAGGGTACACGAGCAGTACTTC.

This clone occurred a few times. The chain has TRBV18 and TRBJ1-3, with 7 bases lining up with TRBD1. The CDR3 is made up of 15 amino acids. The junction had 2 bases not matched to a gene; V was cut back by 2 bases and J by 1 base. Germline V gene data show CDR1 as KGHSH and CDR2 as LQKENI. The CDR3 sequence is CASSPATGSGNTIYF. The CDR3 DNA reads TGTGCCAGCTCACCAGCGACAGGGTCTGGAAACACCATATATTTT.

This sequence joins TRBV19 and TRBJ1-1, with D perhaps matching TRBD1 (6 bases). CDR1 is LNHDA and CDR2 is SQIVND in the germline V gene (reference sequence). V dropped 6 bases and J dropped 6 bases, with 20 bases sitting between them. The CDR3 covers 15 residues. CDR3 sequence reads: CASREPDWGQAEAFF. Written as DNA, the CDR3 is TGTGCCAGTAGGGAGCCGGACTGGGGGCAAGCTGAAGCTTTCTTT.

The rearrangement joins TRBV7-9 to TRBJ1-4, with D possibly being TRBD1 (6 bases). With 5 bases removed from V and 8 bases from J, the gap between germline ends came to 18 bases. Germline V gene lookup returns CDR1 SEHNR and CDR2 FQNEAQ (reference sequence). CDR3 length: 15 residues. CDR3 in amino acids: CASSPGGGLSEKLFF. CDR3 DNA sequence: TGTGCCAGCAGCCCGGGGGGGGGCTTGTCCGAAAAACTGTTTTTT.

The rearrangement uses TRBV30 and TRBJ2-7; D is uncertain. Trimming stripped 3 bases from V and 3 bases from J, with 12 bases between. The CDR3 is made up of 13 amino acids. Per the germline V gene, CDR1 is GTSNPN and CDR2 is SVGIG (reference sequence). The CDR3: CAWRGPVGYEQYF. The CDR3, as DNA: TGTGCCTGGAGGGGCCCGGTGGGCTACGAGCAGTACTTC.